This passage covers 20 T cell receptor beta chains from one sample sequenced in a study of T-cell reconstitution after alpha-beta-depleted transplantation in children. Researchers prepared the TCRbeta library using unique molecular identifiers, the study reports. TCRdb reprocessed the PCR reads via MiXCR and lists one record per CDR3 protein. This table holds a few hundred thousand distinct CDR3 sequences, approximately 41% found once. The source material was PBMCs, sampled before TCRalphabeta/CD19-depleted stem cell transplant. Receptors were obtained from a girl between 2 and 10 years old with aplastic anemia, due to receive a stem cell transplant.

This rearrangement joins TRBV6-5 to TRBJ2-1, with 9 bases aligning to TRBD1. Germline V CDR1 and CDR2: MNHEY, SVGAGI. The CDR3 is 12 amino acids. V shed 4 bases, J shed 15 bases, and the junction held 7 bases outside the gene matches. CDR3 region: CASSFPGQGPFF. The CDR3 DNA follows: TGTGCCAGCAGTTTTCCGGGACAGGGTCCGTTCTTC.

V is TRBV19 and J is TRBJ1-1; D may be TRBD1 (5 bases). The CDR3 is 16 residues long. Germline assignment: CDR1 LNHDA and CDR2 SQIVND (reference sequence). Trimming cost V 1 base and J 1 base, with 13 bases left between them. The CDR3 coding sequence is TGTGCCAGTAGTATAGCGATGACAGAAGGGAACACTGAAGCTTTCTTT. This sequence encodes CASSIAMTEGNTEAFF.

The CDR3 protein is CSAYRDRGILGANVLTF. The CDR3 DNA is TGCAGTGCCTACCGGGACAGGGGAATTCTTGGGGCCAACGTCCTGACTTTC. This chain links TRBV20-1 with TRBJ2-6; 10 bases map to TRBD1. The trim removed 6 bases at V and 3 bases at J, leaving 11 bases unmatched. CDR3 length equals 17 residues. Germline lookup yields CDR1 DFQATT and CDR2 SNEGSKA (reference sequence).

This clonotype came up once. CDR3 sequence reads: CASSYLEYSDTQYF. The CDR3 DNA sequence: TGTGCCAGCAGTTACTTAGAATATTCAGATACGCAGTATTTT. J is TRBJ2-3 and V is TRBV6-5, with no clear D. The CDR3 spans 14 residues. V lost 1 base and J 4 bases, leaving 9 bases between the germline ends. The germline V gene encodes CDR1 MNHEY and CDR2 SVGAGI.

This clonotype was seen repeatedly, ten times or more. The chain employs TRBV6-5 and TRBJ2-1; 9 nucleotides align to TRBD2. J gave up 8 bases and V 0 bases, and 11 bases lay outside the gene matches. Germline V gene data show CDR1 as MNHEY and CDR2 as SVGAGI. This CDR3 has 17 residues. The CDR3 loop reads CASSYSSTSGRTDEQFF. The CDR3 nucleotides read TGTGCCAGCAGTTACTCGAGTACGAGCGGGAGGACCGATGAGCAGTTCTTC.

This clonotype was detected only a few times. The chain has TRBV20-1 and TRBJ1-4; TRBD1 matches 7 bases. Losses at the gene ends were 0 bases for V and 7 bases for J; bases not matched to a gene: 8. CDR3 length: 15 amino acids. CDR1 and CDR2 (germline): DFQATT, SNEGSKA (reference sequence). CDR3 sequence reads: CSAREQGVRGEKLFF. DNA of the CDR3: TGCAGTGCTAGAGAGCAGGGGGTCAGAGGTGAAAAACTGTTTTTT.

The table lists this clonotype with many counts. This chain connects TRBV2 to TRBJ2-7; 9 nucleotides line up with TRBD1. With V trimmed by 8 bases and J by 7 bases, 6 bases remained unmatched. The germline V gene has CDR1 SNHLY and CDR2 FYNNEI. This CDR3 comprises 12 residues. The CDR3, as DNA: TGTGCCAGCGGGACAGGGTCTTGGGAGCAGTACTTC. It translates to CASGTGSWEQYF.

The chain joins TRBV29-1 to TRBJ2-7; no definite D call. The CDR3 sequence is 13 residues long. The germline CDR1 and CDR2 sequences are SQVTM and ANQGSEA. Trimming cost V 4 bases and J 4 bases, with 14 bases left between them. The CDR3 spells CSVANPGRYEQYF. The CDR3 nucleotides are TGCAGCGTTGCTAACCCCGGCAGATACGAGCAGTACTTC.

This clonotype was seen many times. The rearrangement joins TRBV20-1 to TRBJ2-7; 7 nucleotides align to TRBD2. Germline V gene sequence: CDR1 DFQATT, CDR2 SNEGSKA (reference sequence). With 1 base clipped from V and 1 base from J, the junction kept 7 bases outside the gene matches. This CDR3 region has 15 residues. This CDR3 is CSARVPSGGSYEQYF. CDR3 bases: TGCAGTGCTAGAGTCCCTAGCGGAGGATCCTACGAGCAGTACTTC.

This clonotype was found many times. This chain uses TRBV7-2 with TRBJ2-7; TRBD1 matches at 7 bases. The CDR3 has 15 residues. J lost 1 base, V lost 5 bases, and 8 bases had no gene match. Per germline, CDR1 SGHTA and CDR2 FQGNSA. CDR3 DNA sequence: TGTGCCAGCAGCCTCCCGGGACAGCCGTCCTACGAGCAGTACTTC. Protein sequence: CASSLPGQPSYEQYF.

The V call is TRBV30, the J call TRBJ2-7, with D uncertain. Looked up from germline, CDR1 is GTSNPN and CDR2 is SVGIG (reference sequence). V gave up 4 bases and J gave up 6 bases, with 10 bases separating them. This CDR3 region has 11 residues. The CDR3 bases are TGTGCCTGGACCCTCCGGCGCGAGCAGTACTTC. Protein product: CAWTLRREQYF.

This clonotype has more than one count but fewer than ten. The genes are TRBV27 and TRBJ1-2; 10 nucleotides agree with TRBD1. The CDR3 totals 16 residues. The V gene's germline CDR1 is MNHEY and CDR2 SMNVEV (reference sequence). Trimming cost V 4 bases and J 5 bases; bases outside gene matches: 10. CDR3 bases: TGTGCCAGCAGTTCTATGCCTCCGGACAGGGGGTATGGCTACACCTTC. Translation gives CASSSMPPDRGYGYTF.

The CDR3 DNA sequence: TGCAGTGCCCTGGGACAGTCGGCAGGAAAACTGTTTTTT. Its protein product is CSALGQSAGKLFF. This sequence joins TRBV20-1 and TRBJ1-4; TRBD1 aligns across 7 bases. This CDR3 contains 13 residues. Unmatched junction bases numbered 11, after V lost 6 bases and J lost 10 bases. The germline V gene encodes CDR1 DFQATT and CDR2 SNEGSKA (reference sequence).

The chain couples TRBV15 to TRBJ2-3, with 11 positions matching TRBD2. J was trimmed by 5 bases and V by 0 bases; bases with no gene match: 10. This CDR3 spans 18 amino acids. From germline, CDR1 is LNHNV and CDR2 YYDKDF (reference sequence). CDR3 protein: CATSREPNSGRALDTQYF. The CDR3 region has the DNA TGTGCCACCAGCAGAGAACCTAATAGCGGGAGGGCCTTAGATACGCAGTATTTT.

This clonotype has a count of ten or more. The chain carries TRBV6-5 and TRBJ1-1; 7 nucleotides align to TRBD1. Germline trimming cut 6 bases from V and 6 bases from J; bases unmatched to any gene: 1. The CDR3 runs 11 residues. Germline CDR1 MNHEY, CDR2 SVGAGI. The CDR3 reads CASSQGAEAFF. The DNA of the CDR3 is TGTGCCAGCAGCCAGGGGGCTGAAGCTTTCTTT.

This clonotype was observed a few times. The chain employs TRBV5-1 and TRBJ2-3, with TRBD1 matching over 7 bases. Germline CDR1 and CDR2: SGHRS and YFSETQ. V lost 6 bases, J lost 1 base, and 2 bases stayed unmatched. This CDR3 region has 13 residues. CDR3 loop: CASTQGGTDTQYF. CDR3 sequence (DNA): TGCGCCAGCACTCAGGGGGGCACAGATACGCAGTATTTT.

The chain uses TRBV6-5 and TRBJ1-1, with D maybe TRBD1 (6 bases). The CDR3 length is 14 residues. The germline gives CDR1 MNHEY, CDR2 SVGAGI. Trimming left V 2 bases short and J 4 bases short, with 11 bases between. As DNA, the CDR3 is TGTGCCAGCAGTTACAGAGGGGGGCTCACTGAAGCTTTCTTT. It specifies CASSYRGGLTEAFF.

There are many counts of this clonotype. The chain employs TRBV10-2 and TRBJ2-7; TRBD2 matches 11 bases. CDR3 length equals 16 residues. Germline V gives CDR1 WSHSY, CDR2 SAAADI. V trimming: 8 bases; J trimming: 3 bases; junction bases outside the gene matches: 12. The CDR3 here is CASGATTSGSSYEQYF. The DNA of the CDR3 is TGCGCCAGCGGAGCCACTACTAGCGGGAGTAGCTACGAGCAGTACTTC.

This clonotype appeared many times. The rearrangement uses TRBV12-3 or TRBV12-4 and TRBJ2-7, with 7 bases aligning to TRBD1. The CDR3 is made up of 15 amino acids. V gave up 4 bases and J gave up 6 bases; unmatched junction bases: 12. The CDR3 bases are TGTGCCAGCAGTTCACGGACAGGAAGACATGTCGAGCAGTACTTC. This sequence encodes CASSSRTGRHVEQYF.

The rearrangement joins TRBV7-9 to TRBJ1-2; TRBD1 is a possible D gene (6 bases). The V end lost 5 bases, the J end lost 4 bases, and 14 bases lay between the germline ends. Germline assignment: CDR1 SEHNR and CDR2 FQNEAQ (reference sequence). The CDR3 spans 14 residues. CDR3 DNA: TGTGCCAGCAGCCCGACCCAGGACAGCTATGGCTACACCTTC. It is translated as CASSPTQDSYGYTF.